This section outlines one T cell receptor (beta chain) sequence together with its context. Its matching antigen is unknown. Then a second PCR, running about 6 to 11 cycles, was carried out with a sample-barcoded 5' primer and a J-beta primer mix. The template-switch adaptor, which had 12 random nucleotides, put a tag on each cDNA molecule. TCRdb independently ran MiXCR on the 5' RACE reads; one entry per CDR3 protein. Of around 1.7 million distinct CDR3 sequences detected, 28% appear once; the ten largest clones hold roughly 8.2%. Roughly 10 milliliters was the volume of peripheral blood drawn from each donor. The data stem from a study of blood T cells in healthy people across ages. Study-wide results and caveats: Per million T cells, the diversity of TCR beta decreased roughly linearly as age advanced. Long-lived donors exceeded aged donors in naive CD4+ cells and diversity.

The V end lost 1 base, the J end lost 13 bases, and 11 bases lay between the germline ends. This CDR3 region has 12 residues. Germline CDR1 reads SEHNR; CDR2 reads FQNEAQ (reference sequence). Sample: blood. The V and J genes are TRBV7-9 and TRBJ2-1; D may be TRBD2 (5 bases). The TCR sequence derives from a woman in her 30s in good health. The DNA of the CDR3 is TGTGCCAGCAGCTTAGTGACTATCCAACAGTTCTTC. It yields the protein CASSLVTIQQFF. The whole variable domain, filled in from reference TRBV7-9 and TRBJ2-1, reads DTGVSQNPRHKITKRGQNVTFRCDPISEHNRLYWYRQTLGQGPEFLTYFQNEAQLEKSRLLSDRFSAERPKGSFSTLEIQRTEQGDSAMYLCASSLVTIQQFFGPGTRLTVL.